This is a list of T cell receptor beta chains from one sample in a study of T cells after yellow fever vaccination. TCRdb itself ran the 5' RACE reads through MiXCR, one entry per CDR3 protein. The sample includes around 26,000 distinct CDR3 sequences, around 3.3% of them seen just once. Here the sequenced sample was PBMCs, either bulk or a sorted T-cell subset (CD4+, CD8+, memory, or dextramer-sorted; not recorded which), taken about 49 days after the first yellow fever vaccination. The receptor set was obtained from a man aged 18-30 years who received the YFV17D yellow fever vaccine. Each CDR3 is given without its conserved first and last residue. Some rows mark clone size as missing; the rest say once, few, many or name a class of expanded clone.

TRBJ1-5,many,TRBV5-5,ASSLGGQGARSNQPQH
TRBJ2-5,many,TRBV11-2,ASSLVSSSQETQY
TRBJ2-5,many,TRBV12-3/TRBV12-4,ASSLRAGQETQY
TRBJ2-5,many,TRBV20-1,SASWTSSSGKTQY
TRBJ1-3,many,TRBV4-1,ASSQPRGSGNTIY
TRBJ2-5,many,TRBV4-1,ASSQVAGTQETQY
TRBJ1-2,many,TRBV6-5,ASSYGQVSYGYT
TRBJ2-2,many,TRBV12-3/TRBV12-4,ASSEGQGNTGELF
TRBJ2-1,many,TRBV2,ASTVLGNEQF
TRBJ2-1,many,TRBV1,TSSQGTSGNGNEQF
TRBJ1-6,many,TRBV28,ASSLTGGYNSPLH
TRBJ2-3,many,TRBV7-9,ASSPPTSTDTQY
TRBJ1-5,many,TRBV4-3,ASSQRPGVNQPQH
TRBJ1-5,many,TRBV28,ASSLGTGGIGQPQH
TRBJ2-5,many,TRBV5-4,ASSLRGGAGTQY
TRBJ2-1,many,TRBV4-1,ASSYYGLGYNEQF
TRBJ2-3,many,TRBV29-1,SVDWGRGSTDTQY
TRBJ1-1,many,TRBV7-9,ASSLGQTFNTEAF
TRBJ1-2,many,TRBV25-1,ASNPTGAKNYGYT
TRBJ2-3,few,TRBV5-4,ASSLETGSTDTQY
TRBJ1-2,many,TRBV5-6,ASSPQTGIHGYT
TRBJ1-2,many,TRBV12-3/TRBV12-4,ASSPDGQVGYGYT
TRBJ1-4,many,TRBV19,ASSRGGGEKLF
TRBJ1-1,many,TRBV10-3,AITTDRGDDTEAF
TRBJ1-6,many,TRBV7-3,ASSYRTGRTGDPSYNSPLH
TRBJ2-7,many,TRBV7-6,ASSLRSGAGTYEQY
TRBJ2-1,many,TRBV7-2,ASSPDRGEQF
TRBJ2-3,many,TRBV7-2,ASSFGADTQY
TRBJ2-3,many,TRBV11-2,ASSSLGGAGDTQY
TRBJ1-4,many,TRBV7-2,ASSLRDRGNEKLF
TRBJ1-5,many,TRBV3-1,ASSQGGQPQH
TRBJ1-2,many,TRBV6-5,ASSFMENYGYT
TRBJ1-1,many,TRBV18,ASSVGQGNTEAF
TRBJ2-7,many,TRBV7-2,ASSLGDRNFYEQY
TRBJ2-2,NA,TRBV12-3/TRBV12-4,ASCLIRRTGRVSGELF
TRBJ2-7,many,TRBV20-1,SARVPSGGYEQY
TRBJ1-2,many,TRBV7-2,ASSLDGNYGYT
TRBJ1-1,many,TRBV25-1,ASSGQGRGNTEAF
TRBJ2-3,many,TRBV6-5,ASNGGADTQY
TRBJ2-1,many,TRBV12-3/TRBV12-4,ASSSGKGRNEQF
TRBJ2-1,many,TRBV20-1,SARDLAEPSYNEQF
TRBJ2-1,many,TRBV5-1,ASSPPSNEQF
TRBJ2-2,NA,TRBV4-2,ASSAGISGGLATGELF
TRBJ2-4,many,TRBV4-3,ASSQDLVGWNIQY
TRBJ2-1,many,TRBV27,ASSPRLAGGLGPRNEQF
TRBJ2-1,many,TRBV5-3,ARSCGGANEQF
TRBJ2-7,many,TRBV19,ASSISGDEQY
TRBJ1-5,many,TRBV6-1,ASSGQGYSNQPQH
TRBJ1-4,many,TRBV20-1,SARPAGVKEKLF
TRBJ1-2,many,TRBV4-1,ASSQDNRGGAGYT
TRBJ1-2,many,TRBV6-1,ASSEYGYT
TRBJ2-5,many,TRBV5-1,ASSLGVDQETQY
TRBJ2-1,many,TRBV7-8,ASSVFRTGRYNEQF
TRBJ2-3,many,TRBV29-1,SVDRGDTQY
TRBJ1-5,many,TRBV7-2,ASSLVAGAPGQPQH
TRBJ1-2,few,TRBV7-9,ASSGDRSYGYT
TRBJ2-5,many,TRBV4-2,ASSQDLPETQY
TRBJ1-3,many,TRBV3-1,ASSQELGSGNTIY